These T cell receptor beta chains were read from a single sample in a study of CD4 T cells in relation to SARS-CoV-2 and coronaviruses. Only in-frame clones appear in the TCRdb table, and some are missing; sequencing was by immunoSEQ multiplex PCR. This sample has roughly 61,000 clones, with 86% found just once. Material for sequencing was memory CD4+ T cells from PBMCs. Receptor source: a human donor in good health. CDR3s include the opening cysteine and the closing phenylalanine or tryptophan. D genes are given only for firm matches. Expanded clones are given a class, and other clones once, few, many or no size at all.

clone size: .; V gene: TRBV2; J gene: TRBJ1-5; D gene: TRBD1; CDR3 DNA: TGTGCCAGCAGTGGGTCAGGGGGTTTTCAGCCCCAGCATTTT; CDR3 protein: CASSGSGGFQPQHF
clone size: .; V gene: TRBV30; J gene: TRBJ2-7; D gene: .; CDR3 DNA: TGTGCCTGGAGTCTTGACTCCTACGAGCAGTACTTC; CDR3 protein: CAWSLDSYEQYF
clone size: .; V gene: TRBV18; J gene: TRBJ1-5; D gene: .; CDR3 DNA: TGTGCCAGCTCACGAACCACGGGTCAGCCCCAGCATTTT; CDR3 protein: CASSRTTGQPQHF
clone size: once; V gene: TRBV7-6; J gene: TRBJ2-1; D gene: .; CDR3 DNA: TGTGCCAGCAGCTTAGGGGGCATTCAGGGAGGCAATGAGCAGTTCTTC; CDR3 protein: CASSLGGIQGGNEQFF
clone size: .; V gene: TRBV5-1; J gene: TRBJ2-1; D gene: .; CDR3 DNA: TGCGCCAGCAGCTTGGAGGGTAGCGAGAGCTCCTACAATGAGCAGTTCTTC; CDR3 protein: CASSLEGSESSYNEQFF
clone size: .; V gene: TRBV10-2; J gene: TRBJ2-5; D gene: .; CDR3 DNA: TGCGCCAGCAGCCCCAGGGTGCGGGAGACCCAGTACTTC; CDR3 protein: CASSPRVRETQYF
clone size: .; V gene: TRBV18; J gene: TRBJ1-5; D gene: .; CDR3 DNA: TGTGCCAGCTCACCAGGGGGGATCGGTGATCAGCCCCAGCATTTT; CDR3 protein: CASSPGGIGDQPQHF
clone size: .; V gene: TRBV19; J gene: TRBJ1-5; D gene: TRBD1; CDR3 DNA: TGTGCCAGTAGTCCTCTTGGACAGGGAACACAGCCCCAGCATTTT; CDR3 protein: CASSPLGQGTQPQHF
clone size: .; V gene: TRBV10-1; J gene: TRBJ2-5; D gene: TRBD1; CDR3 DNA: TGCGCCAGCAGTGACGGGGAGAACAGGGGGACCCAGTACTTC; CDR3 protein: CASSDGENRGTQYF
clone size: once; V gene: TRBV24-1; J gene: TRBJ2-7; D gene: TRBD1; CDR3 DNA: TGTGCCACCAGTGATCCGGGACAGACTACCTACGAGCAGTACTTC; CDR3 protein: CATSDPGQTTYEQYF
clone size: .; V gene: TRBV27; J gene: TRBJ2-1; D gene: .; CDR3 DNA: TGTGCCAGCAGTTTTCTCCGGGTGCCTTACAATGAGCAGTTCTTC; CDR3 protein: CASSFLRVPYNEQFF
clone size: .; V gene: TRBV5-1; J gene: TRBJ2-3; D gene: TRBD2; CDR3 DNA: TGCGCCAGCAGCACTGGGGCTAGCGGAGCCGGCACAGATACGCAGTATTTT; CDR3 protein: CASSTGASGAGTDTQYF
clone size: .; V gene: TRBV27; J gene: TRBJ2-7; D gene: TRBD2; CDR3 DNA: TGTGCCAGCAGCCGTACTAGCGGCGCCCCCTCTACCTACGAGCAGTACTTC; CDR3 protein: CASSRTSGAPSTYEQYF
clone size: .; V gene: TRBV28; J gene: TRBJ1-2; D gene: TRBD1; CDR3 DNA: TGTGCCAGCAGGGGCGCAGCACAGGGGGCTTTAGGGGGCTACACCTTC; CDR3 protein: CASRGAAQGALGGYTF
clone size: .; V gene: TRBV3-1/TRBV3-2; J gene: TRBJ1-2; D gene: .; CDR3 DNA: TGTGCCAGCAGCCCTACAGGCAACTATGGCTACACCTTC; CDR3 protein: CASSPTGNYGYTF
clone size: .; V gene: TRBV7-9; J gene: TRBJ1-4; D gene: .; CDR3 DNA: TGTGCCAGCAGCAACCCTGTGGGGGAAGGAGAAAAACTGTTTTTT; CDR3 protein: CASSNPVGEGEKLFF
clone size: .; V gene: TRBV5-6; J gene: TRBJ1-6; D gene: .; CDR3 DNA: TGTGCCAGCAGCTTGGATCGAACTCTCAATTCACCCCTCCACTTT; CDR3 protein: CASSLDRTLNSPLHF
clone size: once; V gene: TRBV28; J gene: TRBJ1-3; D gene: TRBD1; CDR3 DNA: TGTGCCAGCAGCCAAGCACAGGGGGTTGGAAACACCATATATTTT; CDR3 protein: CASSQAQGVGNTIYF
clone size: .; V gene: TRBV7-9; J gene: TRBJ2-1; D gene: TRBD1; CDR3 DNA: TGTGCCAGCAGCCGCCCGGGGACAGGGGGAAGCCATGAGCAGTTCTTC; CDR3 protein: CASSRPGTGGSHEQFF
clone size: .; V gene: TRBV4-2; J gene: TRBJ2-3; D gene: .; CDR3 DNA: TGTGCCAGCAGCCAAGCTTTGGGGACCGACACAGATACGCAGTATTTT; CDR3 protein: CASSQALGTDTDTQYF
clone size: .; V gene: TRBV6-5; J gene: TRBJ1-1; D gene: .; CDR3 DNA: TGTGCCAGCAGTTACTCGACGGCTGGCACTGAAGCTTTCTTT; CDR3 protein: CASSYSTAGTEAFF
clone size: .; V gene: TRBV6-1; J gene: TRBJ2-1; D gene: .; CDR3 DNA: TGTGCCAGCAGTGGAAAACAGATTAGCTCCTACAATGAGCAGTTCTTC; CDR3 protein: CASSGKQISSYNEQFF
clone size: .; V gene: TRBV7-9; J gene: TRBJ1-5; D gene: .; CDR3 DNA: TGTGCCAGCAGCCCGGGGGATTCTAGCAATCAGCCCCAGCATTTT; CDR3 protein: CASSPGDSSNQPQHF
clone size: .; V gene: TRBV5-1; J gene: TRBJ2-7; D gene: .; CDR3 DNA: TGCGCCAGCAGCTTGGCCGGGCAATTTCAGTACTTC; CDR3 protein: CASSLAGQFQYF